The present entry profiles one T cell receptor (beta chain) with its context. The antigen it recognizes is unknown. One base away there is no much larger clone; base qualities are not given. The method was the immunoSEQ multiplex PCR assay. The table was pulled from immuneACCESS by TCRdb, which kept in-frame rearrangements only. Such tables lose some clones; where checked, under half of the loss comes from unresolved V genes, and the rest has no known cause. This sample is represented by fewer than 90,000 clones; approximately 91% of them were singletons. The biggest ten clones account for roughly 0.38% of the sample. The entry originates in a study of technical replicates of blood from several donors (dated by TCRdb to 2017 to 2019). From its cysteine to its phenylalanine, the CDR3 spans 15 amino acids. The read is trimmed to its CDR3 DNA, 45 bases read in frame from base 1. V and J lose 4 bases and 6 bases, and a span of 16 bases separates them. In the germline V gene, CDR1 corresponds to LGHNA and CDR2 to YSLEER.

This TCR was sampled from a human donor in good health. Sequenced input: T cells isolated from PBMCs. Recombination connected TRBV4-3 to TRBJ1-5; the D segment cannot be called with confidence. The CDR3 corresponds to CASSPETRSAQPQHF. Here is the DNA: TGCGCCAGCAGCCCAGAAACTAGGTCGGCTCAGCCCCAGCATTTT.